One sample yielded the 13 T cell receptor beta chains listed below, sequenced in a study of T cell repertoires in cytomegalovirus infection. These receptors lack a known antigen. TCRdb processed the reads anew with MiXCR; each CDR3 protein has one entry. The table shows nearly 700,000 distinct CDR3 sequences, with roughly 30% occurring only once. The source was cultured PBMCs, collected from culture after CMV antigen stimulation. The receptors shown here come from a human donor in good health (CMV status not recorded). Some clones in this sample may be carry-over from other donors' samples.

This clonotype occurred a few times. This clone may be a read error of a much larger clone one base away. This chain uses TRBV7-2 with TRBJ1-1; no firm D call. The germline V gene encodes CDR1 SGHTA and CDR2 FQGNSA. Trimming cost V 5 bases and J 1 base, with 8 bases left between them. The CDR3 runs to 13 residues. The CDR3 protein is CASSPDQNTEAFF. The CDR3 DNA reads TGTGCCAGCAGCCCGGACCAGAACACTGAAGCTTTCTTT.

This clonotype was seen at least ten times. The V call is TRBV7-9, the J call TRBJ1-3; D unclear. This CDR3 has 14 amino acids. V was trimmed by 5 bases and J by 0 bases, leaving 8 bases between them. Germline CDR1 SEHNR, CDR2 FQNEAQ (reference sequence). The CDR3 loop reads CASSLSNSGNTIYF. In DNA, the CDR3 is TGTGCCAGCAGCCTCAGCAACTCTGGAAACACCATATATTTT.

This clonotype has more than one count but fewer than ten. The chain joins TRBV12-3 or TRBV12-4 to TRBJ1-1; D unclear. Trimming shortened V by 8 bases and J by 5 bases, and 18 bases separated the two germline ends. The length of the CDR3 is 14 residues. The DNA for the CDR3 is TGTGCCAGCTCCCTGGTGACCCCTTGGACTGAAGCTTTCTTT. Translating it yields CASSLVTPWTEAFF.

This clonotype was seen more than once but under ten times. V usage is TRBV7-2 and J usage is TRBJ2-3; 11 positions match TRBD2. Germline V lookup: CDR1 SGHTA, CDR2 FQGNSA. The CDR3 is 17 residues long. V shed 6 bases and J 2 bases; nucleotides not matched to a gene: 10. The chain's CDR3 is CASRYLGTSGITDTQYF. CDR3 in DNA: TGTGCCAGCAGGTACCTCGGGACTAGCGGAATCACAGATACGCAGTATTTT.

The rearrangement uses TRBV5-1 and TRBJ2-3; no clear D gene. From germline, CDR1 is SGHRS and CDR2 YFSETQ. There are 12 residues in the CDR3. Trimming shortened V by 4 bases and J by 6 bases, and 9 bases separated the two germline ends. CDR3 loop: CASSRASDTQYF. The DNA for the CDR3 is TGCGCCAGCAGCCGGGCATCGGATACGCAGTATTTT.

The table lists this clonotype with many counts. This rearrangement joins TRBV7-2 to TRBJ2-2; 11 nucleotides line up with TRBD2. The CDR3 has 18 residues. Looked up from germline, CDR1 is SGHTA and CDR2 is FQGNSA. J gave up 1 base and V 3 bases, and 7 bases lay outside the gene matches. In DNA, the CDR3 is TGTGCCAGCAGCTTGAGGCCGACTAGCGGGGTGAACACCGGGGAGCTGTTTTTT. This encodes CASSLRPTSGVNTGELFF.

This clonotype was counted a few times. V gene TRBV7-6 combines with J gene TRBJ2-2; possibly TRBD1 or TRBD2 for D (6 bases each). Germline CDR1 is SGHVS and CDR2 is FNYEAQ. V dropped 3 bases and J dropped 5 bases, with 16 bases sitting between them. The CDR3 consists of 16 residues. This CDR3 reads CASSLDGGLGTGELFF. The DNA for the CDR3 is TGTGCCAGCAGCTTGGATGGGGGGCTCGGGACCGGGGAGCTGTTTTTT.

This sequence joins TRBV7-9 and TRBJ2-1, with 9 bases identical to TRBD1. The V gene end was trimmed by 2 bases and the J gene end by 7 bases; junction bases not matched to a gene: 9. CDR1 and CDR2 from the germline V gene are SEHNR and FQNEAQ (reference sequence). The CDR3 totals 16 residues. This CDR3 is CASSLPGQGIGNEQFF. The CDR3 DNA sequence: TGTGCCAGCAGCTTACCGGGACAGGGAATAGGGAATGAGCAGTTCTTC. Based on the CDR3 plus reference TRBV7-9 and TRBJ2-1, the full variable domain is DTGVSQNPRHKITKRGQNVTFRCDPISEHNRLYWYRQTLGQGPEFLTYFQNEAQLEKSRLLSDRFSAERPKGSFSTLEIQRTEQGDSAMYLCASSLPGQGIGNEQFFGPGTRLTVL.

The chain joins TRBV11-2 to TRBJ2-6; TRBD2 might be the D (6 bases). V lost 5 bases and J lost 9, with 14 bases in between. This CDR3 spans 14 amino acids. Germline V gene sequence: CDR1 SGHAT, CDR2 FQNNGV. This CDR3 reads CASSAWGVVNVLTF. CDR3 DNA sequence: TGTGCCAGCAGCGCCTGGGGGGTGGTCAACGTCCTGACTTTC.

This clonotype has a handful of counts. The chain recombines TRBV7-6 with TRBJ1-1, with 7 bases identical to TRBD1. The junction had 9 bases not matched to a gene; V was cut back by 5 bases and J by 0 bases. This CDR3 comprises 16 residues. Germline values: CDR1 SGHVS, CDR2 FNYEAQ. CDR3 nucleotide sequence: TGTGCCAGCAGCGCTGGGACAGAAATCTTGAACACTGAAGCTTTCTTT. As protein: CASSAGTEILNTEAFF.

This clonotype showed up many times. The chain combines TRBV6-2 or TRBV6-3 with TRBJ2-7; possible D gene TRBD2, 5 bases. The germline gives CDR1 MNHEY, CDR2 SVGEGT. The length of the CDR3 is 17 residues. Deletions cut 2 bases from V and 3 bases from J, with 20 bases between. In DNA, the CDR3 is TGTGCCAGCAGTTACCCCACGCCCTTCCACGGGGACTACGAGCAGTACTTC. This sequence encodes CASSYPTPFHGDYEQYF.

This clonotype was counted only a few times. This chain connects TRBV6-1 to TRBJ2-1; D might be TRBD2 (7 bases). The CDR3 totals 16 residues. Germline-derived CDR1 and CDR2 are MNHNS and SASEGT. The ends were cut back, 7 bases at V and 5 bases at J, with 21 bases in the middle. The CDR3 region has the DNA TGTGCCAGCACTCGACGGGGGGCCACCCTAGACAATGAGCAGTTCTTC. Amino acid sequence: CASTRRGATLDNEQFF.

The table lists this clonotype with a few counts. The chain couples TRBV12-3 or TRBV12-4 to TRBJ1-2, with D perhaps TRBD1 (6 bases). V lost 6 bases to trimming and J lost 0 bases, with 17 bases between them. The length of the CDR3 is 16 residues. DNA for the CDR3: TGTGCCAGCAGGCCCGGGACACTCGAGGCTAACTATGGCTACACCTTC. Amino acid sequence: CASRPGTLEANYGYTF.